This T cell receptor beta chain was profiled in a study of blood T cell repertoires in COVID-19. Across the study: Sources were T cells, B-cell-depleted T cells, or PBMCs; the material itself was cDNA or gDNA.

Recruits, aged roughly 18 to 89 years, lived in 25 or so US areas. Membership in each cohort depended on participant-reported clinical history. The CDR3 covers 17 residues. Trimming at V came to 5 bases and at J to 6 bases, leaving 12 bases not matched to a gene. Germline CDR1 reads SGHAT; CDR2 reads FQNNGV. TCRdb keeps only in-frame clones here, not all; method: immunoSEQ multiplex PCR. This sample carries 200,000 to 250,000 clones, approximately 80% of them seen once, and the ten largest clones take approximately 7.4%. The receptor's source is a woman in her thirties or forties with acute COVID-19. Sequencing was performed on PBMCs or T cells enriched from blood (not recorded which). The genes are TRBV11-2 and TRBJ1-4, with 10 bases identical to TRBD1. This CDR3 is CASSLRLPGQGDEKLFF. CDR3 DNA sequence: TGTGCCAGCAGCCTTAGGCTCCCTGGACAGGGGGATGAAAAACTGTTTTTT.